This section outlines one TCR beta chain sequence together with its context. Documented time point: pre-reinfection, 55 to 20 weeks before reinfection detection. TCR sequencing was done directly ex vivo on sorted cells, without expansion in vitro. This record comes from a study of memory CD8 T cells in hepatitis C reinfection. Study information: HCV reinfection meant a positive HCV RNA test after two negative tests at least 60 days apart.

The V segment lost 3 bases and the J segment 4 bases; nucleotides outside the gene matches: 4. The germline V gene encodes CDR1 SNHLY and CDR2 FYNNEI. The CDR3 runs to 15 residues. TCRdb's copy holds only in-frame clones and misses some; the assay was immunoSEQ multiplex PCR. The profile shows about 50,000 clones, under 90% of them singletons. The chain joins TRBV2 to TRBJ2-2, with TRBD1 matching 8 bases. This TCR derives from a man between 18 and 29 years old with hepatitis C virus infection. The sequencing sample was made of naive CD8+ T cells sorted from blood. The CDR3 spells CASSDRGRGTGELFF. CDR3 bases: TGTGCCAGCAGTGACAGGGGGCGAGGCACCGGGGAGCTGTTTTTT.